This TCR beta chain is drawn from a study of T cell responses to AZD1222 COVID-19 vaccine. On this clone: Antigen: not known.

Trimming cost V 0 bases and J 8 bases, with 16 bases left between them. Germline-derived CDR1 and CDR2 are LGHNA and YNFKEQ. The CDR3 is 15 residues long. TCRdb's copy holds only in-frame clones and misses some; the assay was immunoSEQ multiplex PCR. The table includes under 150,000 clones, 70% to 90% detected once. Notes on the study in general: Compared with day 0, the breadth and depth of the Spike-specific TCR repertoire rose significantly after two doses of AZD1222. Of spike-specific TCRs, nearly half reportedly target regions left unmutated in variants. Clonal diversity was possibly underestimated, and the donors were mostly white British, with more females.

The J gene is TRBJ1-1, the V gene TRBV4-2; tentative D call: TRBD1 (6 bases). This receptor was obtained from an adult in good health. The sample consisted of peripheral blood, taken on day 0 of AZD1222 vaccination. Written as DNA, the CDR3 is TGTGCCAGCAGCCAAGATTTGGGGGGCCGACGGGAAGCTTTCTTT. Amino acid sequence: CASSQDLGGRREAFF.